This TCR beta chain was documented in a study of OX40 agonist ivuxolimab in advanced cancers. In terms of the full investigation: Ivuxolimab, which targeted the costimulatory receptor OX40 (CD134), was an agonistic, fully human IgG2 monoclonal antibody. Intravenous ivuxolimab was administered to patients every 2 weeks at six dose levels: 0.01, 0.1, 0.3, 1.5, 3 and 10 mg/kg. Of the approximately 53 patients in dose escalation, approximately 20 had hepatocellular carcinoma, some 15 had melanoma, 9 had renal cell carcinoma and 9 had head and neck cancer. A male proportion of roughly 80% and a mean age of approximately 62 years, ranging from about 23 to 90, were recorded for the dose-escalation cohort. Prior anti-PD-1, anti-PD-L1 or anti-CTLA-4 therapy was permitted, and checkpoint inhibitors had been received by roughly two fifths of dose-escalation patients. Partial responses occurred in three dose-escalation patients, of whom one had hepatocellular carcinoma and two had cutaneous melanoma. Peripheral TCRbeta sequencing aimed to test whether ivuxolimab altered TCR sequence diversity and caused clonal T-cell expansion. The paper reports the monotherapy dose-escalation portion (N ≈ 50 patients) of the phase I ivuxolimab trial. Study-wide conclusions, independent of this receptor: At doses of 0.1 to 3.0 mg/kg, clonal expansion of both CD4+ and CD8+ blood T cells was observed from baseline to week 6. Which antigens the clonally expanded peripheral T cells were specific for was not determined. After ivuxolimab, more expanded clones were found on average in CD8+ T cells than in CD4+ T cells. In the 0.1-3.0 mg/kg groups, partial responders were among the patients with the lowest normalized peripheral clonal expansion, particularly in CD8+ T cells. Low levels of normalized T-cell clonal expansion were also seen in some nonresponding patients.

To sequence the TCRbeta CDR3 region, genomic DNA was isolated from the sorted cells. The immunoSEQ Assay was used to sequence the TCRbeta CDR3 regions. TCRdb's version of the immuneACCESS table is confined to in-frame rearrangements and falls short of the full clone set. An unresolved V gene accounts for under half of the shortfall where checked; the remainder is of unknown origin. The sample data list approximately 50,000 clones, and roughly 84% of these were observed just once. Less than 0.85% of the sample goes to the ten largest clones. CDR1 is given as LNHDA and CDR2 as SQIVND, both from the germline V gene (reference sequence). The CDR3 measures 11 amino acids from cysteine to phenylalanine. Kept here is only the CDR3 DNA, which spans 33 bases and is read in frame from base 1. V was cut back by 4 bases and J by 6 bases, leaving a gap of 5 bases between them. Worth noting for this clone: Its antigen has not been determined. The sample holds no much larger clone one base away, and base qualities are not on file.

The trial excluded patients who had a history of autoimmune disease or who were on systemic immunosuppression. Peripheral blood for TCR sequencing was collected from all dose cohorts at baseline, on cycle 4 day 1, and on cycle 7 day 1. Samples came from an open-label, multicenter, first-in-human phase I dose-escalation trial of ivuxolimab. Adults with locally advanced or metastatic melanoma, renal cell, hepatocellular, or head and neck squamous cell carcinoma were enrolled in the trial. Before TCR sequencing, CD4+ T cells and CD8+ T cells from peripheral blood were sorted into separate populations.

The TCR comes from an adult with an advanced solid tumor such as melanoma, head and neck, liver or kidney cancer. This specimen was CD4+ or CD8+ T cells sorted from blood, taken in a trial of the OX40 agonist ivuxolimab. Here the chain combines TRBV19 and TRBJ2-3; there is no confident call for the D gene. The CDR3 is CASSNYDTQYF. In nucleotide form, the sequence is TGTGCCAGTAGTAACTACGATACGCAGTATTTT.